This is a list of T cell receptor beta chains from one sample in a study of T cells after yellow fever vaccination. TCRdb itself ran the 5' RACE reads through MiXCR, one entry per CDR3 protein. The repertoire has 450,000 to 600,000 distinct CDR3 sequences, about 15% of them found once; the top ten carry roughly a sixth. The material sequenced was PBMCs, taken around 5 days after the first yellow fever vaccination. The receptors stem from a man aged 18 to 30 who received the YFV17D yellow fever vaccine. Both conserved end residues are part of each CDR3. Each record gives: V gene, clone size, J gene, D gene, CDR3 protein, CDR3 DNA. A D gene is named only where the DNA matches it firmly. The size field is filled for only some rows; it gives once, few, many or a size class.

V gene: TRBV21-1
clone size: few
J gene: TRBJ1-2
D gene: -
CDR3 protein: CASSKPKATGLFGYTF
CDR3 DNA: TGTGCCAGCAGCAAACCTAAGGCGACAGGGTTATTTGGCTACACCTTC

V gene: TRBV6-5
clone size: once
J gene: TRBJ1-2
D gene: -
CDR3 protein: CASSYSHASVGGYTF
CDR3 DNA: TGTGCCAGCAGTTACTCCCACGCATCGGTCGGGGGCTACACCTTC

V gene: TRBV6-1
clone size: -
J gene: TRBJ2-5
D gene: -
CDR3 protein: CATLPSWGLTQYF
CDR3 DNA: TGTGCCACTCTACCCTCGTGGGGTCTGACCCAGTACTTC

V gene: TRBV20-1
clone size: few
J gene: TRBJ1-4
D gene: -
CDR3 protein: CSARVRADEKLFF
CDR3 DNA: TGCAGTGCTAGAGTCCGGGCGGATGAAAAACTGTTTTTT

V gene: TRBV20-1
clone size: -
J gene: TRBJ2-3
D gene: TRBD1
CDR3 protein: CSARARTGSADTQYF
CDR3 DNA: TGCAGTGCTAGAGCCCGGACAGGGAGCGCAGATACGCAGTATTTT

V gene: TRBV5-1
clone size: few
J gene: TRBJ1-2
D gene: TRBD1
CDR3 protein: CASSPGTGVYGYTF
CDR3 DNA: TGTGCCAGCAGCCCCGGGACAGGGGTCTATGGCTACACCTTC

V gene: TRBV28
clone size: -
J gene: TRBJ2-1
D gene: -
CDR3 protein: CASFELYNEQFF
CDR3 DNA: TGTGCCAGCTTTGAACTATACAATGAGCAGTTCTTC

V gene: TRBV5-1
clone size: many
J gene: TRBJ2-4
D gene: -
CDR3 protein: CASSLSPEGGNIQYF
CDR3 DNA: TGCGCCAGCAGCTTGAGCCCCGAGGGGGGGAACATTCAGTACTTC

V gene: TRBV7-9
clone size: -
J gene: TRBJ1-4
D gene: -
CDR3 protein: CASSFGASNEKLFF
CDR3 DNA: TGTGCCAGCAGCTTTGGGGCCAGTAATGAAAAACTGTTTTTT

V gene: TRBV4-1
clone size: -
J gene: TRBJ2-3
D gene: -
CDR3 protein: CASSQQSRWGTDTQYF
CDR3 DNA: TGCGCCAGCAGCCAACAAAGCAGGTGGGGCACAGATACGCAGTATTTT

V gene: TRBV12-3/TRBV12-4
clone size: -
J gene: TRBJ2-1
D gene: -
CDR3 protein: CASRLGASYNEQFF
CDR3 DNA: TGTGCCAGCAGACTTGGCGCATCCTACAATGAGCAGTTCTTC

V gene: TRBV29-1
clone size: -
J gene: TRBJ1-1
D gene: -
CDR3 protein: CSVRTLLNTEAFF
CDR3 DNA: TGCAGCGTCCGGACTTTATTGAACACTGAAGCTTTCTTT

V gene: TRBV5-6
clone size: -
J gene: TRBJ2-7
D gene: -
CDR3 protein: CASSSMDEQYF
CDR3 DNA: TGTGCCAGCAGCTCTATGGACGAGCAGTACTTC

V gene: TRBV4-3
clone size: few
J gene: TRBJ2-5
D gene: -
CDR3 protein: CASSQDGAGKGETQYF
CDR3 DNA: TGCGCCAGCAGCCAAGATGGTGCGGGGAAAGGAGAGACCCAGTACTTC

V gene: TRBV10-3
clone size: few
J gene: TRBJ2-3
D gene: -
CDR3 protein: CAISESTVVAQDQDTQYF
CDR3 DNA: TGTGCCATCAGTGAGTCGACGGTGGTAGCACAGGATCAAGATACGCAGTATTTT

V gene: TRBV20-1
clone size: few
J gene: TRBJ1-1
D gene: -
CDR3 protein: CSAPPSGDPRYTEAFF
CDR3 DNA: TGCAGTGCCCCCCCATCAGGGGACCCGAGGTACACTGAAGCTTTCTTT

V gene: TRBV6-1
clone size: once
J gene: TRBJ2-5
D gene: TRBD2
CDR3 protein: CASRSGLARETQYF
CDR3 DNA: TGTGCCAGCAGGTCTGGACTAGCCCGGGAGACCCAGTACTTC

V gene: TRBV6-5
clone size: -
J gene: TRBJ2-7
D gene: -
CDR3 protein: CASSYSKGDWDEQYF
CDR3 DNA: TGTGCCAGCAGTTACTCGAAGGGGGATTGGGACGAGCAGTACTTC

V gene: TRBV6-1
clone size: few
J gene: TRBJ2-5
D gene: TRBD2
CDR3 protein: CASSELAGDIQETQYF
CDR3 DNA: TGTGCCAGCAGTGAATTAGCGGGGGATATCCAAGAGACCCAGTACTTC

V gene: TRBV11-2
clone size: -
J gene: TRBJ2-3
D gene: -
CDR3 protein: CASTAVVGTDTQYF
CDR3 DNA: TGTGCCAGCACCGCCGTAGTCGGCACAGATACGCAGTATTTT

V gene: TRBV6-5
clone size: few
J gene: TRBJ2-5
D gene: -
CDR3 protein: CASNQRETQYF
CDR3 DNA: TGTGCCAGCAACCAACGGGAGACCCAGTACTTC

V gene: TRBV18
clone size: -
J gene: TRBJ1-2
D gene: -
CDR3 protein: CASSPGRRTGYGYTF
CDR3 DNA: TGTGCCAGCTCACCGGGGCGGCGAACAGGGTACGGCTACACCTTC

V gene: TRBV6-5
clone size: -
J gene: TRBJ1-2
D gene: -
CDR3 protein: CASSLNPISGYTF
CDR3 DNA: TGTGCCAGCAGTTTGAACCCGATAAGTGGCTACACCTTC

V gene: TRBV7-8
clone size: -
J gene: TRBJ2-1
D gene: -
CDR3 protein: CASSLGWENEQFF
CDR3 DNA: TGTGCCAGCTCTTTAGGATGGGAGAATGAGCAGTTCTTC

V gene: TRBV6-5
clone size: few
J gene: TRBJ2-5
D gene: TRBD2
CDR3 protein: CASSYAGGVQETQYF
CDR3 DNA: TGTGCCAGCAGCTATGCGGGGGGGGTCCAAGAGACCCAGTACTTC

V gene: TRBV29-1
clone size: -
J gene: TRBJ2-3
D gene: -
CDR3 protein: CSVEVAGVTDTQYF
CDR3 DNA: TGCAGCGTTGAAGTAGCCGGGGTCACAGATACGCAGTATTTT